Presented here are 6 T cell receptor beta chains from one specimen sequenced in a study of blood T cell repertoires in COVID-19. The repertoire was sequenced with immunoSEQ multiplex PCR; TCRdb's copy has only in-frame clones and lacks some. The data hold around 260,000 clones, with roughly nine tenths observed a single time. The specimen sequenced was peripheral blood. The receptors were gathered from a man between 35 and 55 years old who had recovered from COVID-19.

The CDR3, as DNA: TGCGCCAGCAGCCAAGTCCTAGGGGGACGGGAGACCCAGTACTTC. Protein sequence: CASSQVLGGRETQYF. This rearrangement joins TRBV4-3 to TRBJ2-5; weak D call: TRBD1 (6 bases). The CDR3 has 15 amino acids. V lost 1 base to trimming and J lost 5 bases, with 14 bases between them. Germline V lookup: CDR1 LGHNA, CDR2 YSLEER.

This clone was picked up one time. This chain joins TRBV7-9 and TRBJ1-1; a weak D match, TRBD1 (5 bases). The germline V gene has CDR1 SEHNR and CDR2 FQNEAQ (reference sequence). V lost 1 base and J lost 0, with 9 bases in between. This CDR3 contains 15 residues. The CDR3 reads CASSLGTSLNTEAFF. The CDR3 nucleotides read TGTGCCAGCAGCTTAGGGACATCATTGAACACTGAAGCTTTCTTT.

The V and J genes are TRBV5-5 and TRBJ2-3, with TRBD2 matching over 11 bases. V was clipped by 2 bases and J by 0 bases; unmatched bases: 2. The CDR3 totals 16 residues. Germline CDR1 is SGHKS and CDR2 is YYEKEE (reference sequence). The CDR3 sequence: CASSFASGGSTDTQYF. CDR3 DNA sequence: TGTGCCAGCAGCTTTGCTAGCGGGGGGAGCACAGATACGCAGTATTTT. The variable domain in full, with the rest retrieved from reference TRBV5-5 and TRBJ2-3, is DAGVTQSPTHLIKTRGQQVTLRCSPISGHKSVSWYQQVLGQGPQFIFQYYEKEERGRGNFPDRFSARQFPNYSSELNVNALLLGDSALYLCASSFASGGSTDTQYFGPGTRLTVL.

Written as DNA, the CDR3 is TGTGCCAGCAGCCAACAGGGACAGGGAAAGCCCGAGCAGTACTTC. It codes for CASSQQGQGKPEQYF. The chain joins TRBV3-1 (or the pseudogene TRBV3-2) to TRBJ2-7, with 9 bases identical to TRBD1. The germline V gene has CDR1 LGHDT and CDR2 YNNKEL (reference sequence). V shed 2 bases, J shed 6 bases, and the junction held 8 bases outside the gene matches. The CDR3 has 15 amino acids.

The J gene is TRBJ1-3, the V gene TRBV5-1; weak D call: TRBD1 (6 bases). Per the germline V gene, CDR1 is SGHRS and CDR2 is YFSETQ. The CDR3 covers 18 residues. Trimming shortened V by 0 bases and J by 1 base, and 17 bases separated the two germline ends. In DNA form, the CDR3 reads TGCGCCAGCAGCTTGGCCCAACAGGGAATAGGTTCTGGAAACACCATATATTTT. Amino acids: CASSLAQQGIGSGNTIYF.

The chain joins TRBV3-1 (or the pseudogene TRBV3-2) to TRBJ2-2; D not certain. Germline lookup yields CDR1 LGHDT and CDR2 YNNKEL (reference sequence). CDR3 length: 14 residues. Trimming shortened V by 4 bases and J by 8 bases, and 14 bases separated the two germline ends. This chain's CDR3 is CASSLERSRGELFF. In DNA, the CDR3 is TGTGCCAGCAGCCTAGAGAGGTCCCGGGGGGAGCTGTTTTTT.